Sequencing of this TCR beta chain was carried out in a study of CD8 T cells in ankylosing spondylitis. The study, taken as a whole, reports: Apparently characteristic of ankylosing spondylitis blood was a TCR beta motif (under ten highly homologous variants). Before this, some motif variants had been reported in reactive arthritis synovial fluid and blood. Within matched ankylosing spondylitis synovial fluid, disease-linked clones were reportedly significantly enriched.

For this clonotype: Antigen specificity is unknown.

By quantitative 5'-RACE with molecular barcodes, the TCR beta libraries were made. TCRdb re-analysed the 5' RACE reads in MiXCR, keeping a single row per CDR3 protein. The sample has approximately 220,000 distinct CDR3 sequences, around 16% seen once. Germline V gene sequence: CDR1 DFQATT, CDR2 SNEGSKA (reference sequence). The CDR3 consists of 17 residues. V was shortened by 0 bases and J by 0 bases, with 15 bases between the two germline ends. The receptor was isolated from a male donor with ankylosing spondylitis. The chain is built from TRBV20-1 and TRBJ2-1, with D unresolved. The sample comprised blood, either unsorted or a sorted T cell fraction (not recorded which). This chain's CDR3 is CSARDISASSSYNEQFF. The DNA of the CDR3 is TGCAGTGCTAGAGATATATCGGCCTCGAGCTCCTACAATGAGCAGTTCTTC.